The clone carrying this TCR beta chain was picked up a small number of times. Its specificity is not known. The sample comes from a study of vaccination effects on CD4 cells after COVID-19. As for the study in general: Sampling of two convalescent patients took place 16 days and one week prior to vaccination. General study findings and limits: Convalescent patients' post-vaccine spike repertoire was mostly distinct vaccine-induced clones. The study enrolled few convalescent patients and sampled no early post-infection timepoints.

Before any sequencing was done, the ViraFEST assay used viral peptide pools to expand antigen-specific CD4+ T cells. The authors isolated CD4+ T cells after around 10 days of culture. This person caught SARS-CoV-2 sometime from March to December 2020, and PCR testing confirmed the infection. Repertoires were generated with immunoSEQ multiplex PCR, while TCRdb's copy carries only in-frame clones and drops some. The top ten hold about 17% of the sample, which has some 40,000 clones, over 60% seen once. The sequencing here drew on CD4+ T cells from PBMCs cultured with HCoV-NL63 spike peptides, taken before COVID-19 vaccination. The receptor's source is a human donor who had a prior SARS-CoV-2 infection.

CDR3 nucleotide sequence: TGTGCCAGCAGCTTAGGCTATTACGAGCAGTACTTC. Residues: CASSLGYYEQYF. The rearrangement joins TRBV7-9 to TRBJ2-7; no reliable D call. CDR3 length: 12 residues. Deletions cut 1 base from V and 4 bases from J, with 5 bases between. CDR1 is SEHNR and CDR2 is FQNEAQ in the germline V gene (reference sequence).